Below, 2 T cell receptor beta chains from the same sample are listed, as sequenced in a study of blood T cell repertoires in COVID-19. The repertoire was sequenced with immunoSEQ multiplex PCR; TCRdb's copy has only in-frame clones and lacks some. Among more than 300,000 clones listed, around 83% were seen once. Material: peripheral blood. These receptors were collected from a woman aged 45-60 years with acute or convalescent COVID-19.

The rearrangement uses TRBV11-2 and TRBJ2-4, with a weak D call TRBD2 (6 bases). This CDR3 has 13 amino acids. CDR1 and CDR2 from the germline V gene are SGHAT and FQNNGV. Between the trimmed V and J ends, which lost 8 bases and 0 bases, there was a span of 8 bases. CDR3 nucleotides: TGTGCCAGCGCGGGGCTAGCCAAAAACATTCAGTACTTC. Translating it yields CASAGLAKNIQYF.

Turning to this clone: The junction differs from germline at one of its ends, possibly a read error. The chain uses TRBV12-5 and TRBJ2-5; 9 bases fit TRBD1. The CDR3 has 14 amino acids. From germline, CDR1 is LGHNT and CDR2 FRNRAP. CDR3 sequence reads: CASGLGQGGETQYF. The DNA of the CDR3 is TGTGCTAGTGGCTTGGGACAGGGTGGGGAGACCCAGTACTTC.